The next 29 T cell receptor beta chains were all read from a single sample in a study of blood T cells in healthy people across ages. For the second PCR, which ran for roughly 7 to 11 cycles, a sample-barcoded 5' primer and a J-beta primer mix were used. TCRdb used MiXCR to reprocess the 5' RACE reads, holding one entry per CDR3 protein. The profile shows roughly 680,000 distinct CDR3 sequences, over 40% of them singletons. Sequencing was done on a sample of blood. The receptor set was obtained from a woman aged 80 or over in good health.

J is TRBJ2-1 and V is TRBV5-1; 11 positions agree with TRBD2. The CDR3 totals 16 residues. Germline assignment: CDR1 SGHRS and CDR2 YFSETQ. V shed 4 bases and J 4 bases; nucleotides not matched to a gene: 7. The CDR3 here is CASSPSTSGVYNEQFF. As DNA, the CDR3 is TGCGCCAGCAGCCCGTCGACTAGCGGGGTGTACAATGAGCAGTTCTTC.

The chain combines TRBV20-1 with TRBJ2-7; TRBD1 agrees at 9 bases. The ends lost 6 bases at V and 2 bases at J; junction bases unmatched: 14. The germline CDR1 and CDR2 sequences are DFQATT and SNEGSKA (reference sequence). The CDR3 totals 16 residues. The CDR3 loop is CSAIKKPGQGPYEQYF. The DNA for the CDR3 is TGCAGTGCCATCAAGAAACCGGGACAGGGACCCTACGAGCAGTACTTC.

With respect to this clonotype: Being one base from a much bigger clone, this may be a read error. The CDR3 DNA sequence: TGTGCCAGCAGTTCCCCCATTGGAGCGGGAGAGGGAGAGACCCAGTTCTTC. Its protein product is CASSSPIGAGEGETQFF. This chain joins TRBV28 and TRBJ2-1; 8 positions agree with TRBD2. This CDR3 has 17 residues. Germline assignment: CDR1 MDHEN and CDR2 SYDVKM. V was pared by 4 bases and J by 13 bases, with 21 bases of the junction left unmatched.

This clonotype was detected many times. The chain uses TRBV7-9 and TRBJ2-1; D might be TRBD1 (6 bases). The CDR3 is 16 residues long. Germline lookup yields CDR1 SEHNR and CDR2 FQNEAQ (reference sequence). V lost 5 bases, J lost 4 bases, and 18 bases lay in between. CDR3: CASSPLNPTGYNEQFF. DNA for the CDR3: TGTGCCAGCAGCCCCTTAAACCCCACAGGGTACAATGAGCAGTTCTTC. The variable domain in full, completed from reference TRBV7-9 and TRBJ2-1, reads DTGVSQNPRHKITKRGQNVTFRCDPISEHNRLYWYRQTLGQGPEFLTYFQNEAQLEKSRLLSDRFSAERPKGSFSTLEIQRTEQGDSAMYLCASSPLNPTGYNEQFFGPGTRLTVL.

Ten or more counts support this clonotype. V usage is TRBV5-1 and J usage is TRBJ1-2; TRBD1 is a possible D gene (5 bases). The CDR3 extends over 14 amino acids. Germline CDR1 reads SGHRS; CDR2 reads YFSETQ. V dropped 0 bases and J dropped 2 bases, with 8 bases sitting between them. CDR3 in amino acids: CASSLGDRNYGYTF. DNA of the CDR3: TGCGCCAGCAGCTTGGGAGACAGAAACTATGGCTACACCTTC.

This clonotype has a count of ten or more. The chain has TRBV6-4 and TRBJ2-1; D is unresolved. Germline V lookup: CDR1 MRHNA, CDR2 SNTAGT. Trimming took off 0 bases at V and 7 bases at J, with 10 bases between the two ends. The CDR3 sequence is 14 residues long. CDR3 DNA sequence: TGTGCCAGCAGTGACTCGGTGGGTTGGAATGAGCAGTTCTTC. Translating it yields CASSDSVGWNEQFF.

The J gene is TRBJ2-5, the V gene TRBV5-6; D unclear. Germline loops: CDR1 SGHDT, CDR2 YYEEEE. Trimming removed 4 bases at V and 11 bases at J, with 21 bases between. This CDR3 has 14 residues. CDR3 in DNA: TGTGCCAGCAGCCCCAGATGGGCGAACGATGAGCAGTACTTC. Residues: CASSPRWANDEQYF.

This clonotype was recorded at least ten times. The rearrangement links TRBV5-4 to TRBJ2-6; weak D call: TRBD1 (6 bases). Germline CDR1 is SGHNT and CDR2 is YYREEE (reference sequence). There are 19 residues in the CDR3. V gave up 3 bases and J gave up 0 bases, with 19 bases separating them. CDR3 region: CASSSYVGGFGSGANVLTF. The CDR3 region has the DNA TGTGCCAGCAGCTCCTATGTAGGGGGTTTCGGCTCTGGGGCCAACGTCCTGACTTTC. Based on the CDR3 plus reference TRBV5-4 and TRBJ2-6, the full variable domain is ETGVTQSPTHLIKTRGQQVTLRCSSQSGHNTVSWYQQALGQGPQFIFQYYREEENGRGNFPPRFSGLQFPNYSSELNVNALELDDSALYLCASSSYVGGFGSGANVLTFGAGSRLTVL.

The chain uses TRBV7-9 and TRBJ2-1, with D unresolved. V was trimmed by 4 bases and J by 0 bases, leaving 19 bases between them. Germline lookup yields CDR1 SEHNR and CDR2 FQNEAQ (reference sequence). This CDR3 comprises 18 residues. CDR3 loop: CASSSLGNRLSSYNEQFF. In DNA, the CDR3 is TGTGCCAGCAGCTCATTGGGAAACCGCCTGAGCTCCTACAATGAGCAGTTCTTC.

This clonotype was found many times. This chain links TRBV2 with TRBJ2-1; perhaps D is TRBD1 or TRBD2 (5 bases each). V dropped 6 bases and J dropped 0 bases, with 15 bases sitting between them. Germline CDR1 reads SNHLY; CDR2 reads FYNNEI. The CDR3 has 16 amino acids. CDR3 bases: TGTGCCAGCAGGACTAAGACAGATCGCTCCTACAATGAGCAGTTCTTC. Translated, it gives CASRTKTDRSYNEQFF.

About this clonotype itself: One end of the junction fails to match germline, which may point to a read error. V is TRBV5-1 and J is TRBJ2-1, with 9 bases aligning to TRBD1. CDR3 length: 15 residues. The germline CDR1 and CDR2 sequences are SGHRS and YFSETQ. The CDR3 reads CASRQGQGSHNEQFF. In nucleotides, the CDR3 is TGCGCCAGCAGACAGGGACAGGGCTCCCACAATGAACAGTTCTTC.

This clonotype was picked up many times. The chain recombines TRBV3-1 with TRBJ2-1, with D perhaps assigned TRBD1 or TRBD2 (5 bases each). The CDR3 is made up of 13 amino acids. Between the trimmed V and J ends, which lost 5 bases and 8 bases, there was a span of 13 bases. Germline V gives CDR1 LGHDT, CDR2 YNNKEL (reference sequence). The CDR3 bases are TGTGCCAGCAGCTGGGACGGGTGGTATGAGCAGTTCTTC. Translating gives CASSWDGWYEQFF.

The J gene is TRBJ2-7, the V gene TRBV27; 10 nucleotides agree with TRBD1. With V trimmed by 6 bases and J by 7 bases, 9 bases remained unmatched. Germline V gene lookup returns CDR1 MNHEY and CDR2 SMNVEV (reference sequence). This CDR3 contains 14 residues. The CDR3: CASRPPDRGREQYF. The CDR3 DNA reads as TGTGCCAGCAGACCTCCAGACAGGGGGCGTGAGCAGTACTTC.

This clonotype was found a few times. J is TRBJ2-1 and V is TRBV12-3 or TRBV12-4; 11 bases agree with TRBD2. Trimming removed 7 bases from V and 8 bases from J; junction bases left unmatched: 10. The CDR3 extends over 15 amino acids. The CDR3 loop is CASTHLLAGAYEQFF. CDR3 bases: TGTGCCAGCACCCACCTACTAGCGGGGGCCTATGAGCAGTTCTTC.

Notes on this clonotype: A much bigger clone sits one base away, suggesting this may be a read error. The chain links TRBV6-6 to TRBJ2-1, with TRBD2 as a possible D gene (6 bases). The DNA end is more similar to TRBJ2-7, so the J call may be wrong. This CDR3 has 16 residues. Germline CDR1 and CDR2: MNHNY and SVGAGI (reference sequence). The CDR3: CASSFSAGPWSNEQYF. CDR3 coding DNA: TGTGCCAGCAGTTTCTCGGCGGGGCCATGGAGTAATGAGCAGTACTTC.

This clonotype came up many times. The CDR3 nucleotides read TGTGCCAGCAGCACAGGGCGTTTGGATACGCAGTATTTT. This translates into CASSTGRLDTQYF. J is TRBJ2-3 and V is TRBV2, with D perhaps matching TRBD1 (6 bases). CDR1 and CDR2 from the germline V gene are SNHLY and FYNNEI. The V and J ends lost 6 bases and 6 bases respectively, with 13 bases between them. This CDR3 is built from 13 residues.

Of note for this clonotype: A single base separates this from a much larger clone, so it may be a read error. J is TRBJ2-1 and V is TRBV5-1; D ambiguous. Germline-derived CDR1 and CDR2 are SGHRS and YFSETQ. Trimming cost V 4 bases and J 7 bases, with 12 bases left between them. This CDR3 has 13 amino acids. Here the CDR3 reads CASSPTLGNEQFF. In nucleotides, the CDR3 is TGCGCCAGCAGCCCCACGCTCGGGAATGAGCAGTTCTTC. The variable domain in full, completed from reference TRBV5-1 and TRBJ2-1, reads KAGVTQTPRYLIKTRGQQVTLSCSPISGHRSVSWYQQTPGQGLQFLFEYFSETQRNKGNFPGRFSGRQFSNSRSEMNVSTLELGDSALYLCASSPTLGNEQFFGPGTRLTVL.

V usage is TRBV7-2 and J usage is TRBJ2-7; either TRBD1 or TRBD2 may supply D (5 bases each). The V and J ends lost 1 base and 6 bases respectively, with 10 bases between them. The CDR3 loop spans 13 amino acids. CDR1 and CDR2 (germline): SGHTA, FQGNSA. CDR3 nucleotide sequence: TGTGCCAGCAGCTTAGGGCCGGGGCGCGAGCAGTACTTC. It is translated as CASSLGPGREQYF.

This clonotype was picked up many times. This chain links TRBV29-1 with TRBJ2-3; 7 bases are a match to TRBD2. Germline V gene lookup returns CDR1 SQVTM and CDR2 ANQGSEA. The CDR3 is made up of 14 amino acids. The V and J ends lost 8 bases and 0 bases, in that order; junction bases with no gene match: 8. CDR3 coding DNA: TGCAGCCTATCCGTGGGGGGGAGCACAGATACGCAGTATTTT. Protein sequence: CSLSVGGSTDTQYF.

Remarks on this clonotype: A single base separates this from a much larger clone, so it may be a read error. The J gene is TRBJ2-5, the V gene TRBV3-1; D might be TRBD1 (6 bases). Judging by the DNA end, TRBJ2-7 fits better; the J call may be wrong. CDR1 LGHDT and CDR2 YNNKEL come from the germline V gene (reference sequence). The CDR3 contains 14 residues. CDR3: CANSPPGVFYEQYF. CDR3 coding DNA: TGTGCCAACAGCCCTCCAGGGGTTTTCTACGAGCAGTACTTC.

The J gene is TRBJ2-3, the V gene TRBV7-9, with a tentative D call TRBD1 (7 bases). The germline V and J ends were trimmed by 5 bases and 4 bases, with 16 bases remaining between them. Germline V lookup: CDR1 SEHNR, CDR2 FQNEAQ (reference sequence). The CDR3 has 15 amino acids. The CDR3 DNA reads as TGTGCCAGCAGCCCACCCCCAGGGGGGCCAGATACGCAGTATTTT. This translates into CASSPPPGGPDTQYF.

This clonotype occurred a few times. A much larger clone differs by one base, so this may be a read error. This sequence joins TRBV5-1 and TRBJ2-3, with D possibly being TRBD2 (6 bases). The CDR3 consists of 17 residues. The ends were cut back, 0 bases at V and 0 bases at J, with 14 bases in the middle. Germline loops: CDR1 SGHRS, CDR2 YFSETQ. The CDR3 reads CASSLGGLRSSTDTQYF. As DNA, the CDR3 is TGCGCCAGCAGCTTGGGGGGACTGCGTTCTAGCACAGATACGCAGTATTTT.

This clonotype was observed a handful of times. The rearrangement links TRBV4-2 to TRBJ2-4, with 11 bases identical to TRBD2. With the DNA end fitting TRBJ2-5 better, the J assignment may be wrong. Germline V lookup: CDR1 LGHNA, CDR2 YNFKEQ. The CDR3 is made up of 16 amino acids. The CDR3 sequence is CASSPKPGLAEETQYF. In DNA form, the CDR3 reads TGTGCCAGCAGCCCTAAACCGGGACTAGCGGAAGAGACCCAGTACTTC.

Concerning this clonotype itself: This may stem from a read error, because a much larger clone lies one nucleotide away. The gene calls are TRBV4-1 and TRBJ2-1; TRBD1 or TRBD2 may be the D gene (5 bases each). The V end was cut by 5 bases, the J end by 7 bases, with 15 bases between. Germline CDR1 reads MGHRA; CDR2 reads YSYEKL. This CDR3 contains 14 residues. This chain's CDR3 is CASSGAGTGNEQFF. The CDR3 region has the DNA TGCGCCAGCAGCGGGGCCGGGACCGGGAATGAGCAGTTCTTC.

This clonotype has only a few counts. This sequence joins TRBV6-4 and TRBJ2-1, with D unresolved. Trimming cost V 0 bases and J 6 bases, with 6 bases left between them. Germline lookup yields CDR1 MRHNA and CDR2 SNTAGT. This CDR3 region has 13 residues. CDR3 DNA sequence: TGTGCCAGCAGTGACTCGGATTCCAATGAGCAGTTCTTC. Translated: CASSDSDSNEQFF.

The chain links TRBV18 to TRBJ1-2, with TRBD1 identical over 7 bases. The CDR3 totals 14 residues. V lost 0 bases to trimming and J lost 4 bases; unmatched junction nucleotides: 2. CDR1 and CDR2 (germline): KGHSH, LQKENI. The CDR3 DNA reads TGTGCCAGCTCACCACCGACAGGGACCTATGGCTACACCTTC. This translates into CASSPPTGTYGYTF.

This clonotype was counted at least ten times. This sequence joins TRBV28 and TRBJ2-4; 7 bases match TRBD1. Per germline, CDR1 MDHEN and CDR2 SYDVKM. CDR3 length: 16 residues. J gave up 2 bases and V 5 bases, and 9 bases lay outside the gene matches. Here the CDR3 reads CASSLRPTGSKNIQYF. CDR3 DNA sequence: TGTGCCAGCAGTCTACGGCCGACAGGGTCCAAAAACATTCAGTACTTC.

V is TRBV20-1 and J is TRBJ2-7; tentatively, D is TRBD2 (7 bases). Germline CDR1 is DFQATT and CDR2 is SNEGSKA (reference sequence). CDR3 length: 17 residues. V lost 0 bases and J lost 0, with 18 bases in between. The CDR3: CSARDRGDGGFSYEQYF. CDR3 coding DNA: TGCAGTGCTAGAGATAGGGGGGACGGGGGGTTCTCCTACGAGCAGTACTTC.

This clonotype was picked up a small number of times. The chain joins TRBV11-1 to TRBJ2-3, with D tentatively TRBD1 or TRBD2 (5 bases each). Per germline, CDR1 SGHAT and CDR2 FQDESV (reference sequence). Trimming left V 1 base short and J 1 base short, with 9 bases between. The CDR3 loop spans 15 amino acids. CDR3 in DNA: TGTGCCAGCAGCTTAGGAGGGGATCGCACAGATACGCAGTATTTT. Protein: CASSLGGDRTDTQYF.